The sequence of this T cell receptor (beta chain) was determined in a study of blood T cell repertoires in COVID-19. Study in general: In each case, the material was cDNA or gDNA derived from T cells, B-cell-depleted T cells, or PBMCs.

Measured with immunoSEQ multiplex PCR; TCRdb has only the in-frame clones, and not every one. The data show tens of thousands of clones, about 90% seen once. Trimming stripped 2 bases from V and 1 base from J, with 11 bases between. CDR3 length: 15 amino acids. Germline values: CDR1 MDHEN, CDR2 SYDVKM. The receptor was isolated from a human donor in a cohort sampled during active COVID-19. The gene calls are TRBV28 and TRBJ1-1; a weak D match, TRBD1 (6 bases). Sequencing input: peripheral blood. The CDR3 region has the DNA TGTGCCAGCAGTTTACCGACAGGAGAGAACACTGAAGCTTTCTTT. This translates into CASSLPTGENTEAFF.